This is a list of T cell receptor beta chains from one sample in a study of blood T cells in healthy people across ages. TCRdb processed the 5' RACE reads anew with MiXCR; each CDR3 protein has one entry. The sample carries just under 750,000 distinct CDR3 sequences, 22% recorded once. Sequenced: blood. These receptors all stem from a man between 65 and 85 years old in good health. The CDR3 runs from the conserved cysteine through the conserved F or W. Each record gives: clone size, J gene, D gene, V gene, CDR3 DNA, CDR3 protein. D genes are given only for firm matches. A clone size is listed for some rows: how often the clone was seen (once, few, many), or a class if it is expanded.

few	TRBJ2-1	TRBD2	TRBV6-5	TGTGCCAGCAGACGCCTAGCGGGGGGGTTCTACAATGAGCAGTTCTTC	CASRRLAGGFYNEQFF
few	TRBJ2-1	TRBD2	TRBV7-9	TGTGCCAGCAGCCCCGGGACTACTCAGTTCTCCTACAATGAGCAGTTCTTC	CASSPGTTQFSYNEQFF
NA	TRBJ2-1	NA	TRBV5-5	TGTGCCAGCAGCCAAGAGAGGGAACAGAGCTCCTACAATGAGCAGTTCTTC	CASSQEREQSSYNEQFF
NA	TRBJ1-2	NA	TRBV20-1	TGCAGTGCTAGAGATTTAAGACAGGTGGTAAATGGCTGCACCTTC	CSARDLRQVVNGCTF
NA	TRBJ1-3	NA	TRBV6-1	TGTGCCAGCTCAGACAACACCCTGAGCTCTGGAAACACCATATATTTT	CASSDNTLSSGNTIYF
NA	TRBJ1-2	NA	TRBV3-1	TGTGCCAGCAGCCAAGATATGGGAGCTAACTATGGCTACACCTTC	CASSQDMGANYGYTF
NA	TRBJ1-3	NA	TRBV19	TGTGCCAGTAGCTCACAGTACTCTGGAAACACCATATATTTT	CASSSQYSGNTIYF
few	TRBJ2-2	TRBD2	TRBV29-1	TGCAGCGTTGAAGAGATCGCCCCTTCAACGGGAGGGACCGGGGAGCTGTTTTTT	CSVEEIAPSTGGTGELFF
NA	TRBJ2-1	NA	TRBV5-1	TGCGCCAGCAGCTTGGATGCAGGGGATGAGCAGTTCTTC	CASSLDAGDEQFF
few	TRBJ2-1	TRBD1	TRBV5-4	TGTGCCAGCAGCCATACGGGACAGGGGCAGCAGGAGCAGTTCTTC	CASSHTGQGQQEQFF
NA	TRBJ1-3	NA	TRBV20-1	TGCAGTGCTAGAGATCGATGGGAAAACACCATATATTTT	CSARDRWENTIYF
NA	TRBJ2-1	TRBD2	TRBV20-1	TGCAGTGCTACCTCTAGCGGGAGAGCAGATGAGCAGTTCTTC	CSATSSGRADEQFF
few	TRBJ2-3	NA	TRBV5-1	TGCGCCAGCAACCCACAGGGCTTCACAGATACGCAGTATTTT	CASNPQGFTDTQYF
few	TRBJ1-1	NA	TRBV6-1	TGTGCCATTCGGTTAAGGGGCACGGGAAAAGAAGCTTTCTTT	CAIRLRGTGKEAFF
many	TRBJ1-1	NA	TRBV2	TGTGCCAGCAGTGAAAATAGACAGAGCTACACTGAAGCTTTCTTT	CASSENRQSYTEAFF
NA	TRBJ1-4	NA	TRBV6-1	TGTGCCAGCAGTAGGAGGCAGGGGAATGAAAAACTGTTTTTT	CASSRRQGNEKLFF
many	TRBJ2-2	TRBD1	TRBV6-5	TGTGCCAGCAGCCGGGACAGGGGCACCGGGGAGCTGTTTTTT	CASSRDRGTGELFF
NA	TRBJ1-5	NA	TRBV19	TGTGCCAGTAGGACCGACAGTGGCAGCAATCAGCCCCAGCATTTT	CASRTDSGSNQPQHF
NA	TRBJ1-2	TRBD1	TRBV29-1	TGCAGCGTTGAGGGACAGGTCTATGGCTACACCTTC	CSVEGQVYGYTF
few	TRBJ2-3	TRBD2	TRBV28	TGTGCCAGCAGTTTTTTAACTAGCGGGAGCACAGATACGCAGTATTTT	CASSFLTSGSTDTQYF
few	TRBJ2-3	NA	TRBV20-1	TGCAGTGCTAGAGGGGTTAGCGGAGATACGCAGTATTTT	CSARGVSGDTQYF
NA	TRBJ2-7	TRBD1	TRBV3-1	TGTGCCAGCAGCCCGTTAACAGGGGCCGGGGACGAGCAGTACTTC	CASSPLTGAGDEQYF
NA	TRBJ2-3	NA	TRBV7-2	TGTGCCAGCAGCCAGGAAACAGCAGATACGCAGTATTTT	CASSQETADTQYF
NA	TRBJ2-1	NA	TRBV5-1	TGCGCCACCAACTCGGGCAATGAGCAGTTCTTC	CATNSGNEQFF
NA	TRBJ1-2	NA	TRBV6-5	TGTGCCAGCAGGCCCAGTATTCGGGCCGGAGGTTATGGCTACACCTTC	CASRPSIRAGGYGYTF
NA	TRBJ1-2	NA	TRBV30	TGTGCCTGGAGTCCCCAAGGTCAGGTTAACTATGGCTACACCTTC	CAWSPQGQVNYGYTF
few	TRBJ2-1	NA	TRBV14	TGTGCCAGCAGCCAAGCAAAGGATTTTCGAGACAATGAGCAGTTCTTC	CASSQAKDFRDNEQFF
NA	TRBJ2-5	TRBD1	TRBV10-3	TGTGCCATCAGGAAGGACAGGTCCGAAGAGACCCAGTACTTC	CAIRKDRSEETQYF